Shown below are 17 T cell receptor beta chains from a single sample sequenced in a study of T-cell memory formation after mild COVID-19 (dated by TCRdb to 2020 to 2023). Libraries came from 5' RACE. This sample was sequenced with an Illumina NovaSeq 6000. The public reads were reanalyzed by TCRdb: fastp trimming at Q25, MiXCR alignment, in-frame beta chains only. CDR3 protein sequences are deduplicated, and each keeps its most common genes and DNA. This sample has approximately 300,000 distinct CDR3 sequences in its table, and approximately 16% of those were observed once. Together, the top ten hold 20% to 25% of the sample. Specimen: PBMCs or a T cell subset sorted from them (not recorded which). The receptors shown here come from a man between 18 and 29 years old who had mild COVID-19 (a few samples of this study predate the infection). The sample titles of this study are shuffled in the database, so cell type and time point are left out; the donor was told from shared clones.

The chain is built from TRBV14 and TRBJ1-2; tentative D call: TRBD1 (5 bases). Germline V gene data show CDR1 as SGHDN and CDR2 as FVKESK. Trimming took off 0 bases at V and 7 bases at J, with 12 bases between the two ends. CDR3 size: 14 residues. CDR3 residues: CASSQDWQGGGYTF. CDR3 in DNA: TGTGCCAGCAGCCAAGACTGGCAGGGTGGTGGCTACACCTTC. Full variable domain (missing parts from reference TRBV14 and TRBJ1-2): EAGVTQFPSHSVIEKGQTVTLRCDPISGHDNLYWYRRVMGKEIKFLLHFVKESKQDESGMPNNRFLAERTGGTYSTLKVQPAELEDSGVYFCASSQDWQGGGYTFGSGTRLTVV.

This clonotype was counted between two and nine times. This sequence joins TRBV7-2 and TRBJ1-1, with D possibly TRBD1 on 6 matching bases. The V gene lost 7 bases and the J gene lost 0 bases, with 12 bases spanning the gap. The CDR3 runs 14 residues. Germline-derived CDR1 and CDR2 are SGHTA and FQGNSA. The DNA of the CDR3 is TGTGCCAGCACCAGGACAGCCTTGAACACTGAAGCTTTCTTT. It encodes CASTRTALNTEAFF.

The chain uses TRBV4-3 and TRBJ2-7; TRBD2 agrees at 11 bases. CDR3 length: 13 residues. Per germline, CDR1 LGHNA and CDR2 YSLEER. V shed 3 bases and J 6 bases; nucleotides not matched to a gene: 1. The CDR3 region has the DNA TGCGCCAGCAGCCACCTAGCGGGGGGCGAGCAGTACTTC. It translates to CASSHLAGGEQYF.

V usage is TRBV3-1 and J usage is TRBJ2-3, with TRBD2 identical over 7 bases. Per the germline V gene, CDR1 is LGHDT and CDR2 is YNNKEL (reference sequence). This CDR3 is built from 12 residues. V lost 3 bases to trimming and J lost 11 bases; unmatched junction nucleotides: 5. The CDR3: CASSHGGGGQYF. The CDR3 DNA reads as TGTGCCAGCAGCCACGGTGGCGGGGGGCAGTATTTT.

The rearrangement joins TRBV11-2 to TRBJ1-2, with D possibly matching TRBD1 (5 bases). This CDR3 comprises 15 residues. Between the trimmed V and J ends, which lost 0 bases and 2 bases, there was a span of 10 bases. Germline lookup yields CDR1 SGHAT and CDR2 FQNNGV. This CDR3 reads CASSLDHHRNYGYTF. In nucleotides, the CDR3 is TGTGCCAGCAGCTTAGATCATCACAGGAACTATGGCTACACCTTC.

V is TRBV7-2 and J is TRBJ2-3, with D perhaps matching TRBD2 (7 bases). This CDR3 has 14 amino acids. Trimming took off 4 bases at V and 5 bases at J, with 13 bases between the two ends. Per the germline V gene, CDR1 is SGHTA and CDR2 is FQGNSA. The CDR3 sequence is CASSSGGRGDTQYF. CDR3 DNA: TGTGCCAGCAGCTCCGGGGGGCGGGGAGATACGCAGTATTTT.

This clonotype has ten or more counts. The chain combines TRBV5-1 with TRBJ2-3, with D uncertain. This CDR3 has 14 amino acids. V dropped 3 bases and J dropped 0 bases, with 8 bases sitting between them. The germline gives CDR1 SGHRS, CDR2 YFSETQ. The CDR3 here is CASSSGTSTDTQYF. The CDR3 nucleotides read TGCGCCAGCAGCTCCGGAACTAGCACAGATACGCAGTATTTT.

This clonotype was seen a handful of times. V and J are TRBV7-3 and TRBJ2-1; 8 positions match TRBD2. Germline loops: CDR1 SGHTA, CDR2 FQGTGA. The V segment lost 5 bases and the J segment 7 bases; nucleotides outside the gene matches: 10. The CDR3 contains 15 residues. The CDR3 is CASSPEVAGLNEQFF. The CDR3, as DNA: TGTGCCAGCAGCCCGGAGGTAGCGGGGTTGAATGAGCAGTTCTTC.

This clonotype was counted a few times. The chain uses TRBV7-8 and TRBJ2-3; a weak D match, TRBD1 (5 bases). The germline CDR1 and CDR2 sequences are SGHVS and FQNEAQ. The CDR3 runs 17 residues. The V and J ends lost 4 bases and 1 base respectively, with 18 bases between them. As DNA, the CDR3 is TGTGCCAGCAGCTCCTATCTGGGTGGGGCTGGCACAGATACGCAGTATTTT. Residues: CASSSYLGGAGTDTQYF.

The chain is built from TRBV4-1 and TRBJ1-1; 8 bases align to TRBD1. The V segment lost 2 bases and the J segment 10 bases; nucleotides outside the gene matches: 9. This CDR3 has 14 amino acids. Germline V gives CDR1 MGHRA, CDR2 YSYEKL. The CDR3 loop is CASSQPDRGRVAFF. In nucleotides, the CDR3 is TGCGCCAGCAGCCAACCCGACAGGGGAAGGGTAGCTTTCTTT.

This clonotype showed up just a few times. This chain uses TRBV6-2 or TRBV6-3 with TRBJ2-3; 7 positions match TRBD1. The CDR3 spans 15 residues. V lost 9 bases to trimming and J lost 1 base; unmatched junction nucleotides: 10. The germline V gene has CDR1 MNHEY and CDR2 SVGEGT. CDR3 in DNA: TGTGCCAGTTCACCACTTGGACAGGGCACAGATACGCAGTATTTT. It is translated as CASSPLGQGTDTQYF.

The rearrangement joins TRBV4-1 to TRBJ2-3, with D possibly TRBD1 on 5 matching bases. This CDR3 has 16 amino acids. Germline V CDR1 and CDR2: MGHRA, YSYEKL. The V end lost 5 bases, the J end lost 0 bases, and 15 bases lay between the germline ends. The CDR3 bases are TGCGCCAGCAGCGTCAGCAGGGCGACTAGCACAGATACGCAGTATTTT. Translated, it gives CASSVSRATSTDTQYF.

There are a few counts of this clonotype. The chain joins TRBV28 to TRBJ2-3, with D perhaps matching TRBD1 or TRBD2 (5 bases each). This CDR3 is built from 13 residues. Germline V lookup: CDR1 MDHEN, CDR2 SYDVKM. Between the trimmed V and J ends, which lost 7 bases and 1 base, there was a span of 9 bases. CDR3 in amino acids: CASIRGGTDTQYF. CDR3 sequence (DNA): TGTGCCAGCATTCGGGGCGGCACAGATACGCAGTATTTT.

The rearrangement joins TRBV28 to TRBJ2-5; 10 nucleotides agree with TRBD1. With 3 bases clipped from V and 2 bases from J, the junction kept 3 bases outside the gene matches. The V gene's germline CDR1 is MDHEN and CDR2 SYDVKM. The CDR3 has 15 residues. CDR3 protein: CASSLGQGLQETQYF. As DNA, the CDR3 is TGTGCCAGCAGTTTGGGACAGGGGCTGCAAGAGACCCAGTACTTC. The variable domain in full, completed from reference TRBV28 and TRBJ2-5, reads DVKVTQSSRYLVKRTGEKVFLECVQDMDHENMFWYRQDPGLGLRLIYFSYDVKMKEKGDIPEGYSVSREKKERFSLILESASTNQTSMYLCASSLGQGLQETQYFGPGTRLLVL.

This clonotype occurred a few times. The CDR3 sequence is CSVRKQGTNEKLFF. In nucleotides, the CDR3 is TGCAGCGTTCGAAAACAGGGAACTAATGAAAAACTGTTTTTT. This chain joins TRBV29-1 and TRBJ1-4, with a tentative D call TRBD1 (6 bases). The CDR3 runs to 14 residues. Germline CDR1 SQVTM, CDR2 ANQGSEA. V lost 5 bases and J lost 1, with 11 bases in between.

The J gene is TRBJ1-5, the V gene TRBV18; D might be TRBD1 (5 bases). Germline values: CDR1 KGHSH, CDR2 LQKENI. The CDR3 is 13 amino acids. Trimming stripped 5 bases from V and 7 bases from J, with 12 bases between. As DNA, the CDR3 is TGTGCCAGCTCAACGGGGGATACCCAGCCCCAGCATTTT. Amino acids: CASSTGDTQPQHF.

The chain is built from TRBV3-1 and TRBJ1-2; 7 bases match TRBD1. The junction had 1 base not matched to a gene; V was cut back by 4 bases and J by 5 bases. This CDR3 is built from 12 residues. Germline V lookup: CDR1 LGHDT, CDR2 YNNKEL (reference sequence). DNA for the CDR3: TGTGCCAGCAGCCCGACAGGGTATGGCTACACCTTC. It yields the protein CASSPTGYGYTF.